These T cell receptor beta chains were read from a single sample in a study of cytomegalovirus exposure and HLA in healthy donors. Here immunoSEQ multiplex PCR was the method, and the copy in TCRdb shows in-frame clones only, minus some. The sample holds about 77,000 clones. Sample: PBMCs. The receptors come from a man aged 50 to 59 in good health and CMV-seropositive. Each CDR3 is given with its conserved first and last residue. The order of the fields is J gene, D gene, V gene, CDR3 protein, CDR3 DNA. The D gene is left open where the match is weak.

>TRBJ1-1|-|TRBV6-1
CASSESPGLMTEAFF
TGTGCCAGCAGCGAAAGTCCAGGTCTGATGACTGAAGCTTTCTTT
>TRBJ2-5|-|TRBV27
CASSFQGRGRQETQYF
TGTGCCAGCAGTTTCCAGGGTAGGGGCCGGCAAGAGACCCAGTACTTC
>TRBJ1-2|TRBD1|TRBV2
CASSWTGNGGGYTF
TGTGCCAGCAGTTGGACAGGGAATGGAGGCGGCTACACCTTC
>TRBJ1-5|-|TRBV18
CASSPDSTPQPQHF
TGTGCCAGCTCACCAGACAGTACACCTCAGCCCCAGCATTTT
>TRBJ1-2|-|TRBV5-5
CASSTSWASNYGYTF
TGTGCCAGCAGCACCAGTTGGGCCTCTAACTATGGCTACACCTTC
>TRBJ1-4|-|TRBV5-1
CASSPATNEKLFF
TGCGCCAGCAGCCCCGCAACTAATGAAAAACTGTTTTTT
>TRBJ2-5|-|TRBV7-6
CASSLARGPQETQYF
TGTGCCAGCAGCTTAGCCAGGGGCCCCCAAGAGACCCAGTACTTC
>TRBJ2-1|TRBD2|TRBV5-1
CASSPMTSGVINEQFF
TGCGCCAGCAGCCCGATGACTAGCGGGGTTATCAATGAGCAGTTCTTC
>TRBJ2-6|TRBD2|TRBV2
CASSVSGAGANVLTF
TGTGCCAGCAGTGTTAGCGGGGCCGGGGCCAACGTCCTGACTTTC
>TRBJ1-2|-|TRBV29-1
CSVAGRNGYTF
TGCAGCGTTGCAGGGCGAAACGGCTACACCTTC
>TRBJ2-5|TRBD1|TRBV5-6
CASSWTGEGHQETQYF
TGTGCCAGCAGCTGGACAGGGGAGGGACACCAAGAGACCCAGTACTTC
>TRBJ2-5|-|TRBV4-1
CASSPFQGHQGETQYF
TGCGCCAGCAGCCCATTCCAGGGGCATCAGGGAGAGACCCAGTACTTC
>TRBJ1-1|-|TRBV2
CASSEEGDTEAFF
TGTGCCAGCAGTGAAGAGGGGGACACTGAAGCTTTCTTT
>TRBJ1-2|-|TRBV6-5
CASSYSTGRGDYGYTF
TGTGCCAGCAGTTACTCCACAGGGCGCGGTGACTATGGCTACACCTTC
>TRBJ2-5|-|TRBV5-6
CASSPRGAKETQYF
TGTGCCAGCAGCCCCCGGGGGGCCAAAGAGACCCAGTACTTC
>TRBJ1-1|TRBD1|TRBV10-3
CAISEEGGGYPGTEAFF
TGTGCCATCAGTGAAGAAGGAGGGGGCTATCCGGGAACTGAAGCTTTCTTT
>TRBJ1-1|TRBD1|TRBV19
CASSPWTGYGAFF
TGTGCCAGTAGTCCCTGGACAGGGTACGGAGCTTTCTTT
>TRBJ1-6|TRBD1|TRBV6-1
CASSPTGGENSPLHF
TGTGCCAGCAGTCCGACAGGGGGAGAGAATTCACCCCTCCACTTT
>TRBJ2-1|TRBD2|TRBV7-3
CASSLLAGDYNEQFF
TGTGCCAGCAGCCTCCTAGCGGGGGATTACAATGAGCAGTTCTTC
>TRBJ2-7|TRBD2|TRBV7-9
CASSSGLAGAYEQYF
TGTGCCAGCAGCTCGGGACTAGCGGGAGCCTACGAGCAGTACTTC
>TRBJ1-6|-|TRBV19
CASSAPGGVGSPLHF
TGTGCCAGTAGTGCCCCCGGCGGGGTCGGGTCACCCCTCCACTTT
>TRBJ1-1|-|TRBV7-2
CASSLHRINTEAFF
TGTGCCAGCAGCTTGCACAGAATTAACACTGAAGCTTTCTTT
>TRBJ2-2|TRBD2|TRBV7-3
CASSWGLAPTGELFF
TGTGCCAGCAGCTGGGGACTAGCTCCGACCGGGGAGCTGTTTTTT
>TRBJ1-1|-|TRBV6-5
CASRYVLNTEAFF
TGTGCCAGCCGGTATGTTTTGAACACTGAAGCTTTCTTT
>TRBJ2-3|-|TRBV15
CATSRGGGRSGDTQYF
TGTGCCACCAGCAGGGGAGGGGGACGGTCAGGGGATACGCAGTATTTT
>TRBJ2-2|TRBD2|TRBV6-1
CASKAGANTGELFF
TGTGCCAGCAAAGCGGGGGCGAACACCGGGGAGCTGTTTTTT
>TRBJ1-2|TRBD1|TRBV7-9
CASRRGTGPDGYTF
TGTGCCAGCAGGAGAGGGACAGGGCCCGATGGCTACACCTTC
>TRBJ1-2|TRBD1|TRBV19
CATAGGQGGYGYTF
TGTGCCACCGCTGGAGGACAGGGCGGCTATGGCTACACCTTC
>TRBJ1-2|-|TRBV10-3
CAISPLPAGDGYTF
TGTGCCATCAGTCCCTTACCGGCGGGGGATGGCTACACCTTC
>TRBJ2-5|-|TRBV7-2
CASSLATGGGLETQYF
TGTGCCAGCAGCTTAGCCACAGGGGGAGGGTTGGAGACCCAGTACTTC
>TRBJ2-1|-|TRBV19
CASSSRTPNEQFF
TGTGCCAGTAGTTCACGGACTCCCAATGAGCAGTTCTTC
>TRBJ2-5|TRBD1|TRBV18
CASSPSGQGGAETQYF
TGTGCCAGCTCACCGTCGGGACAGGGTGGGGCAGAGACCCAGTACTTC
>TRBJ1-5|-|TRBV30
CAWSVRGGRSNQPQHF
TGTGCCTGGAGTGTACGGGGAGGGAGAAGCAATCAGCCCCAGCATTTT
>TRBJ1-1|TRBD1|TRBV28
CASRTGGFGGTEAFF
TGTGCCAGCAGAACAGGGGGCTTTGGGGGCACTGAAGCTTTCTTT
>TRBJ2-1|-|TRBV19
CASSTESYNEQFF
TGTGCCAGTAGTACAGAATCGTACAATGAGCAGTTCTTC
>TRBJ2-5|TRBD1|TRBV7-3
CASSSTGGLETQYF
TGTGCCAGCAGCTCGACAGGGGGCCTGGAGACCCAGTACTTC
>TRBJ2-7|TRBD1|TRBV5-1
CAHSSSPISGQGTYEQYF
TGCGCCCATAGCTCGTCACCTATATCGGGACAGGGTACGTACGAGCAGTACTTC
>TRBJ2-6|TRBD2|TRBV4-2
CASSQRSSGRAGANVLTF
TGTGCCAGCAGCCAAAGGTCTAGCGGGAGGGCTGGGGCCAACGTCCTGACTTTC
>TRBJ2-5|TRBD1|TRBV29-1
CSVGKTGGQQETQYF
TGCAGCGTGGGAAAGACAGGGGGACAACAAGAGACCCAGTACTTC
>TRBJ2-7|TRBD1|TRBV2
CATGTGPYEQYF
TGTGCCACTGGGACAGGTCCCTACGAGCAGTACTTC
>TRBJ1-2|-|TRBV5-6
CASSLDRDGLAGYGYTF
TGTGCCAGCAGCTTGGACAGGGACGGGCTGGCGGGCTATGGCTACACCTTC
>TRBJ2-5|-|TRBV29-1
CSVERVRGETQYF
TGCAGCGTTGAGAGGGTACGGGGAGAGACCCAGTACTTC
>TRBJ1-1|TRBD1|TRBV7-9
CASSRGQGEDTEAFF
TGTGCCAGCAGCCGGGGACAGGGGGAGGACACTGAAGCTTTCTTT
>TRBJ2-2|-|TRBV9
CASSVSGTGELFF
TGTGCCAGCAGCGTTAGCGGCACCGGGGAGCTGTTTTTT
>TRBJ2-7|-|TRBV9
CASSVAGIGEQYF
TGTGCCAGCAGCGTAGCGGGGATTGGCGAGCAGTACTTC
>TRBJ2-2|-|TRBV5-1
CASNLGGAFTGELFF
TGCGCCAGCAACCTGGGGGGAGCCTTCACCGGGGAGCTGTTTTTT
>TRBJ1-3|-|TRBV9
CASSDSGNTIYF
TGTGCCAGCAGCGACAGTGGAAACACCATATATTTT
>TRBJ1-1|-|TRBV19
CASSYWQYTEAFF
TGTGCCAGTAGTTATTGGCAGTACACTGAAGCTTTCTTT
>TRBJ2-3|TRBD1|TRBV7-7
CASSLGPGGSSDTQYF
TGTGCCAGCAGCTTAGGTCCAGGGGGAAGCTCAGATACGCAGTATTTT
>TRBJ2-3|TRBD1|TRBV11-2
CASSQELGQGADTQYF
TGTGCCAGCAGCCAAGAGCTCGGTCAGGGGGCAGATACGCAGTATTTT